The source of this TCR beta chain is a study of T cell responses to AZD1222 COVID-19 vaccine. General study results and limits: In a largely white British group with more females than males, clonal diversity was possibly underestimated.

The CDR3 has 14 residues. Germline lookup yields CDR1 LNHDA and CDR2 SQIVND (reference sequence). V lost 4 bases to trimming and J lost 5 bases, with 11 bases between them. With respect to this clone: Antigen: not known.

The protocol was immunoSEQ multiplex PCR, while the TCRdb copy is restricted to in-frame clones and leaves out a portion. The sample records around 140,000 clones, roughly 87% being singletons. The chain carries TRBV19 and TRBJ1-4; D is possibly TRBD1 (5 bases). Sequencing was performed on peripheral blood, taken 28 days after the second dose of the MenACWY control vaccine. The TCR originated in an adult who received the MenACWY meningococcal vaccine as a control. CDR3 in DNA: TGTGCCAGTAGTAGGGGGACGGCGAATGAAAAACTGTTTTTT. This encodes CASSRGTANEKLFF.